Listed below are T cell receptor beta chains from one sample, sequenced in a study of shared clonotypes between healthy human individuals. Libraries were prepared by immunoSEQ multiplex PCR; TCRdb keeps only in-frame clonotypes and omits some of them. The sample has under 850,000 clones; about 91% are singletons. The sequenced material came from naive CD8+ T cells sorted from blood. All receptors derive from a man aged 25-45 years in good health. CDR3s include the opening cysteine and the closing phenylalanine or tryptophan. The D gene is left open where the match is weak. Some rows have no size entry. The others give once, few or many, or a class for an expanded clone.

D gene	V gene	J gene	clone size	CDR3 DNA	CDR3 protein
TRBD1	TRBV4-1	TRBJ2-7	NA	TGCGCCAGCAGCCAAGACGGGGAGGGACAGGGGAATAGAAACGAGCAGTACTTC	CASSQDGEGQGNRNEQYF
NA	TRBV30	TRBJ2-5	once	TGTGCCTGGAGTAGTTGGCAGGGGGAGGGAGAGACCCAGTACTTC	CAWSSWQGEGETQYF
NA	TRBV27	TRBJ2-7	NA	TGTGCCAGCAGTTTAGGGCCGGATACCTACGAGCAGTACTTC	CASSLGPDTYEQYF
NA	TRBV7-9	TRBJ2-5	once	TGTGCCAGCAGCTTATCAGGGGCGGAAGAGACCCAGTACTTC	CASSLSGAEETQYF
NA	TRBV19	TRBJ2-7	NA	TGTGCCAGTACCAATGGGCGCGGGAACGCATACGAGCAGTACTTC	CASTNGRGNAYEQYF
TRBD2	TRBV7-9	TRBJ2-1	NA	TGTGCCAGCAGCCCCACTAGCGGACCCTACAATGAGCAGTTCTTC	CASSPTSGPYNEQFF
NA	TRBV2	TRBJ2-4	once	TGTGCCAGCCAGGGCTTAGCCAAAAACATTCAGTACTTC	CASQGLAKNIQYF
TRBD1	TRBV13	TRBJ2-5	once	TGTGCCAGCAGCCAGACAGGGCAAGAGACCCAGTACTTC	CASSQTGQETQYF
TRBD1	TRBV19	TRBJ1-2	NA	TGTGCCAGTAGTATTCTCTCGGGACAGGACGGCAACTATGGCTACACCTTC	CASSILSGQDGNYGYTF
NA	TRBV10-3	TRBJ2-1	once	TGTGCCATCACTGGGGCAGGGGACAATGAGCAGTTCTTC	CAITGAGDNEQFF
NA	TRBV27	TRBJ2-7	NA	TGTGCCAGCAGTTTTAGTGGGTACGAGCAGTACTTC	CASSFSGYEQYF
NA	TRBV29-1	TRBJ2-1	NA	TGCAGCGTTGTAGGCTCACAGAAGAGCTCCTACAATGAGCAGTTCTTC	CSVVGSQKSSYNEQFF
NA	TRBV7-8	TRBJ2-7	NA	TGTGCCAGCAGCTTAGATCCAGTATACGAGCAGTACTTC	CASSLDPVYEQYF
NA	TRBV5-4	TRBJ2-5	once	TGTGCCAGCAGCTTCTTGGGGGGACCCGGCCCACAAGAGACCCAGTACTTC	CASSFLGGPGPQETQYF
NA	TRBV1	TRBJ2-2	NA	TGCACCAGCAGCCACCCCGAGGGGAACACCGGGGAGCTGTTTTTT	CTSSHPEGNTGELFF
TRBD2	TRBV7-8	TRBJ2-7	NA	TGTGCCAGCAGCGTCCCCGGGACTAGCGGGAGTCACGAGCAGTACTTC	CASSVPGTSGSHEQYF
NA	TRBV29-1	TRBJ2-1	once	TGCAGCGTTGTCCCCCAGGGTCTTGGTTACAATGAGCAGTTCTTC	CSVVPQGLGYNEQFF
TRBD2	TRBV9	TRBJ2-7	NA	TGTGCCAGCAGCGTAGGTCGAGCGGGAGGTAGCGAGCAGTACTTC	CASSVGRAGGSEQYF
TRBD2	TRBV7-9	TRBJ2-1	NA	TGTGCCAGCAGCTCCTTAGCGGGGAGCTACAATGAGCAGTTCTTC	CASSSLAGSYNEQFF
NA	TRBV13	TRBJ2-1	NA	TGTGCCAGCAGCGACCAGAATGAGCAGTTCTTC	CASSDQNEQFF
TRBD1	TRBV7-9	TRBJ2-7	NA	TGTGCCAGCAGCCAGGGACAGGGTTTCGACGAGCAGTACTTC	CASSQGQGFDEQYF
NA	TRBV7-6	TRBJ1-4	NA	TGTGCCAGCAGCTTCGATCTCTGGACCACGGCATCTTTT	CASSFDLWTTASF
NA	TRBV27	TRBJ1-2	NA	TGTGCCAGCAGCCTACAGGGCGGGAGTGGCTACACCTTC	CASSLQGGSGYTF
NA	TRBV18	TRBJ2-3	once	TGTGCCAGTTCACCAAAACCGACAGATACGCAGTATTTT	CASSPKPTDTQYF
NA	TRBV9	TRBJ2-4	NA	TGTGCCAGCAGCGTAGATTCCCCGGCGGACATTCAGTACTTC	CASSVDSPADIQYF
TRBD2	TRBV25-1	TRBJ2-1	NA	TGTGCCAGCAGTTCCCGGACTAGCGGGACCTACAATGAGCAGTTCTTC	CASSSRTSGTYNEQFF
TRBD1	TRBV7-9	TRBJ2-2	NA	TGTGCCAGCAGCTTAGCAGAGGACAGGGGGCCGACTAACACCGGGGAGCTGTTTTTT	CASSLAEDRGPTNTGELFF
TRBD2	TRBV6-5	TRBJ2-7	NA	TGTGCCAGCAGTTACACTAGCGGGAGCTCCTACGAGCAGTACTTC	CASSYTSGSSYEQYF
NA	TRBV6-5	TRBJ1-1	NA	TGTGCCAGCAGTTATCAGGGCTTGAACACTGAAGCTTTCTTT	CASSYQGLNTEAFF
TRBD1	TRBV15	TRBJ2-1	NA	TGTGCCACCAGCAGCCCCGGCACAGGGGGTTTGGATGAGCAGTTCTTC	CATSSPGTGGLDEQFF
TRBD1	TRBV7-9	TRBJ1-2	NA	TGTGCCAGCAGCGGGACAGCCTCTAACTATGGCTACACCTTC	CASSGTASNYGYTF
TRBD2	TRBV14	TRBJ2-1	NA	TGTGCCAGCAGCCAAGATCCGTTAGCGGGAGGCTCCTACAATGAGCAGTTCTTC	CASSQDPLAGGSYNEQFF
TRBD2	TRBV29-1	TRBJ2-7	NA	TGCAGCGTTCCGAAGGGGATGCGGGAGGTAGGCGACGAGCAGTACTTC	CSVPKGMREVGDEQYF
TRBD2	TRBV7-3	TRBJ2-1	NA	TGTGCCAGCAGCCCAACGAGGCTTGGGCGGGAGACCTACAATGAGCAGTTCTTC	CASSPTRLGRETYNEQFF
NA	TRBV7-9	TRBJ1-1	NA	TGTGCCAGCAGCCCGCGTCAGGACCTGAAAGCTTTCTTT	CASSPRQDLKAFF
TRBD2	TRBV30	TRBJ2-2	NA	TGTGCCTGGAATGAAGCGGGAATGTCCGGGGAGCTGTTTTTT	CAWNEAGMSGELFF
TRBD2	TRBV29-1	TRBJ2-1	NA	TGCAGCGTTACCGGGACTAGCGGGAGGGCCATCTACAATGAGCAGTTCTTC	CSVTGTSGRAIYNEQFF
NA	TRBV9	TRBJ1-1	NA	TGTGCCAGCAGCGTAGGGCCCCAGGCCGACACTGAAGCTTTCTTT	CASSVGPQADTEAFF
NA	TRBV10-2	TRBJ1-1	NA	TGCGCCAGCAGTGATGGGGGGGCCGGGACTGAAGCTTTCTTT	CASSDGGAGTEAFF
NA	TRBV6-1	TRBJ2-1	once	TGTGCCAGCAGTGAATTGCATTTGGCGGACAATGAGCAGTTCTTC	CASSELHLADNEQFF
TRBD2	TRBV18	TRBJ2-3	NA	TGTGCCAGCTCCGGACTAGCGGGTCCGGTCGATACGCAGTATTTT	CASSGLAGPVDTQYF
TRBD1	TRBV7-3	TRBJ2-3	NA	TGTGCCAGCAGCTCCACAGGGGGGAACACAGATACGCAGTATTTT	CASSSTGGNTDTQYF
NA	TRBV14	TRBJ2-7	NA	TGTGCCAGCAGCCAAGTCCCCGCACGATCCTACGAGCAGTACTTC	CASSQVPARSYEQYF
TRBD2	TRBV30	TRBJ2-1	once	TGTGCCTGGAGTGTACCGGGACTAGCGGGAGCTGAGCAGTTCTTC	CAWSVPGLAGAEQFF
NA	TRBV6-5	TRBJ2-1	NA	TGTGCCAGCAGCTTGGGAGAGCCCCTCTACAATGAGCAGTTCTTC	CASSLGEPLYNEQFF
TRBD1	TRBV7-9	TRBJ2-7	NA	TGTGCCAGCAGCCCGACAGGGAAATCCTACGAGCAGTACTTC	CASSPTGKSYEQYF
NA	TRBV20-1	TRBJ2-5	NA	TGCAGTGCTGGTATGGAGACCCAGTACTTC	CSAGMETQYF
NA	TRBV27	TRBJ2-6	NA	TGTGCCAGCAGTCGGGTTACCTCTGGGGCCAACGTCCTGACTTTC	CASSRVTSGANVLTF
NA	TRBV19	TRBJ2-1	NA	TGTGCCAGTACCAGCTCCTACAATGAGCAGTTCTTC	CASTSSYNEQFF
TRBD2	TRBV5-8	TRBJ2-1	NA	TGTGCCAGCAGCTTGTCGGTAGCGGGAGGGGATGAGCAGTTCTTC	CASSLSVAGGDEQFF
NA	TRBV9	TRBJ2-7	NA	TGTGCCAGCAGCGGGGTTAACGGGGAGCAGTACTTC	CASSGVNGEQYF
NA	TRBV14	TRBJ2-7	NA	TGTGCCAGCAGCCCGGTCGGACAGCTACCCTACGAGCAGTACTTC	CASSPVGQLPYEQYF
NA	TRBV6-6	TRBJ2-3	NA	TGTGCCTCAGGATATCACAGGGACACAGATACGCAGTATTTT	CASGYHRDTDTQYF
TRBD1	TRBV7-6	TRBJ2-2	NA	TGTGCCAGCAGCTCAGCTCCGGGACAGGGAAGCACCGGGGAGCTGTTTTTT	CASSSAPGQGSTGELFF
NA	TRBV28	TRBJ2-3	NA	TGTGCCAGCCGTTCCCCTTCTGGCGCTAGCACAGATACGCAGTATTTT	CASRSPSGASTDTQYF